This T cell receptor (beta chain) derives from a study of cytomegalovirus exposure and HLA in healthy donors. Trimming shortened V by 3 bases and J by 4 bases, and 13 bases separated the two germline ends. Germline-derived CDR1 and CDR2 are SNHLY and FYNNEI. The CDR3 contains 15 residues. The donors belonged to the approximately 120-subject validation cohort, separate from the roughly 700-subject first cohort. The study, taken as a whole, reports: One later analysis, an examination of the 120 validation repertoires, found that first-cohort TCR clusters tended to co-occur in them.

On this clone: The antigen is not known.

TCRdb's copy holds only in-frame clones and misses some; the assay was immunoSEQ multiplex PCR. Of 150,000 to 200,000 clones listed, about 89% are singletons. This chain uses TRBV2 with TRBJ1-3, with D uncertain. What was sequenced was PBMCs. This TCR was sampled from a man aged 25-45 years in good health and CMV-seropositive. CDR3 sequence reads: CASSEVRTSGNTIYF. The CDR3 coding sequence is TGTGCCAGCAGTGAGGTTCGGACTAGCGGAAACACCATATATTTT.